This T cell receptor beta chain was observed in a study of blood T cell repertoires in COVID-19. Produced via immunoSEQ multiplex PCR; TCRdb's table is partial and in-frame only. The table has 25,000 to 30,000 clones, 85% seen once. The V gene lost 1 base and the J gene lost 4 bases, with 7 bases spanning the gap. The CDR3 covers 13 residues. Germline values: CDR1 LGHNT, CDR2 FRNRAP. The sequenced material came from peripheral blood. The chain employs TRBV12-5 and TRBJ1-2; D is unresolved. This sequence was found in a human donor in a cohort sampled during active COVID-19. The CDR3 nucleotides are TGTGCTAGTGGTTTGGACAGCCTCTATGGCTACACCTTC. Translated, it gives CASGLDSLYGYTF. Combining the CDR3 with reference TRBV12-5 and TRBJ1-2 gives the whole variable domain DARVTQTPRHKVTEMGQEVTMRCQPILGHNTVFWYRQTMMQGLELLAYFRNRAPLDDSGMPKDRFSAEMPDATLATLKIQPSEPRDSAVYFCASGLDSLYGYTFGSGTRLTVV.